These 18 T cell receptor beta chains came from one sample sequenced in a study of STAT5B mutations in CD4+ large granular lymphocyte leukemia. TCRdb keeps only in-frame clones here, not all; method: immunoSEQ multiplex PCR. The sample holds fewer than 35,000 clones; about 91% are singletons and the top ten take approximately 1%. Sequencing was performed on CD4+ T cells from blood buffy coats. The source is a human donor in good health.

V and J are TRBV12-5 and TRBJ1-5; D is ambiguous. CDR3 size: 14 residues. The V and J ends lost 2 bases and 5 bases respectively, with 10 bases between them. Per the germline V gene, CDR1 is LGHNT and CDR2 is FRNRAP. CDR3 loop: CASGLNSRDQPQHF. CDR3 coding DNA: TGTGCTAGTGGTTTGAACAGCCGTGATCAGCCCCAGCATTTT. Complete variable domain (other parts from reference TRBV12-5 and TRBJ1-5): DARVTQTPRHKVTEMGQEVTMRCQPILGHNTVFWYRQTMMQGLELLAYFRNRAPLDDSGMPKDRFSAEMPDATLATLKIQPSEPRDSAVYFCASGLNSRDQPQHFGDGTRLSIL.

This rearrangement joins TRBV6-5 to TRBJ1-1; no clear D gene. The CDR3 consists of 10 residues. CDR1 is MNHEY, CDR2 SVGAGI, per germline. The CDR3 nucleotides read TGTGCAACCGGGTTGGCTGAAGCTTTCTTT. This encodes CATGLAEAFF.

This chain connects TRBV2 to TRBJ2-1; TRBD2 matches 9 bases. The CDR3 loop spans 13 amino acids. V lost 11 bases to trimming and J lost 7 bases; unmatched junction nucleotides: 9. Looked up from germline, CDR1 is SNHLY and CDR2 is FYNNEI. CDR3 coding DNA: TGTGCCGGAAGGACTAGCGCAATGAATGAGCAGTTCTTC. It is translated as CAGRTSAMNEQFF.

V gene TRBV5-1 combines with J gene TRBJ2-1, with TRBD2 matching over 14 bases. The trim removed 1 base at V and 5 bases at J, leaving 11 bases unmatched. The CDR3 extends over 19 amino acids. The germline gives CDR1 SGHRS, CDR2 YFSETQ. The CDR3 DNA is TGCGCCAGCAGCTTGCGACTAGCGGGAGGGCCAATGGCGAACAATGAGCAGTTCTTC. This gives the protein CASSLRLAGGPMANNEQFF.

The chain combines TRBV10-2 with TRBJ1-5, with no clear D. From germline, CDR1 is WSHSY and CDR2 SAAADI. Trimming pared 7 bases from V and 7 bases from J, leaving 17 bases between. This CDR3 region has 14 residues. CDR3 bases: TGCGCCAGCACTCCGAGTCTGGACGGGCAGCCCCAGCATTTT. Translating it yields CASTPSLDGQPQHF.

The V and J genes are TRBV6-6 and TRBJ2-7; 9 bases are shared with TRBD1. The ends lost 6 bases at V and 2 bases at J; junction bases unmatched: 2. Germline lookup yields CDR1 MNHNY and CDR2 SVGAGI (reference sequence). The CDR3 length is 13 residues. The CDR3 nucleotides are TGTGCCAGCAGGACAGGGGGGCCCTACGAGCAGTACTTC. Its translation: CASRTGGPYEQYF.

J is TRBJ1-6 and V is TRBV6-1; D ambiguous. CDR3 length equals 13 residues. V shed 3 bases and J shed 10 bases, with 10 bases lying between them. CDR1 MNHNS and CDR2 SASEGT come from the germline V gene. DNA of the CDR3: TGTGCCAGCAGTGATCTTGGCTTGTCACCCCTCCACTTT. Protein: CASSDLGLSPLHF.

The V call is TRBV7-6, the J call TRBJ2-7, with 10 bases fitting TRBD2. Looked up from germline, CDR1 is SGHVS and CDR2 is FNYEAQ. The CDR3 is made up of 15 amino acids. V lost 1 base to trimming and J lost 3 bases; unmatched junction nucleotides: 3. CDR3 nucleotides: TGTGCCAGCAGCTTAGGGACTAGCGGATACTACGAGCAGTACTTC. As protein: CASSLGTSGYYEQYF.

V and J are TRBV29-1 and TRBJ2-3; TRBD2 agrees at 9 bases. V trimming: 1 base; J trimming: 0 bases; junction bases outside the gene matches: 5. The CDR3 is made up of 16 amino acids. Germline CDR1 and CDR2: SQVTM and ANQGSEA. CDR3 DNA sequence: TGCAGCGTTGAAGCAACCGGGACTAGCAGCACAGATACGCAGTATTTT. Encoded protein: CSVEATGTSSTDTQYF.

This clone was seen once. This chain joins TRBV2 and TRBJ2-7; 7 nucleotides line up with TRBD1. V dropped 10 bases and J dropped 1; count of bases not matched to a gene: 13. This CDR3 contains 15 residues. Germline lookup yields CDR1 SNHLY and CDR2 FYNNEI. Written as DNA, the CDR3 is TGTGCCACCGATGTCCCCCGGACAGGTTCCTACGAGCAGTACTTC. Translated: CATDVPRTGSYEQYF.

Only one count was recorded for this clone. V is TRBV5-4 and J is TRBJ1-1; the D gene is possibly TRBD1 (5 bases). There are 13 residues in the CDR3. Trimming removed 0 bases at V and 5 bases at J, with 8 bases between. The germline gives CDR1 SGHNT, CDR2 YYREEE (reference sequence). The CDR3, as DNA: TGTGCCAGCAGCTTGGGCCGGGGGACTGAAGCTTTCTTT. As protein: CASSLGRGTEAFF.

This rearrangement joins TRBV29-1 to TRBJ1-2; TRBD1 agrees at 8 bases. The J segment lost 8 bases and the V segment lost 6 bases, leaving 8 bases of the junction unmatched. Germline assignment: CDR1 SQVTM and CDR2 ANQGSEA. The CDR3 extends over 12 amino acids. The chain's CDR3 is CSVGRGQYGYTF. The CDR3 DNA sequence: TGCAGCGTGGGCAGGGGGCAATACGGCTACACCTTC.

This chain uses TRBV5-1 with TRBJ2-1; a possible D gene is TRBD2 (6 bases). This CDR3 is 15 amino acids long. The germline V gene encodes CDR1 SGHRS and CDR2 YFSETQ. Trimming removed 1 base at V and 7 bases at J, with 15 bases between. In nucleotides, the CDR3 is TGCGCCAGCAGCTTGCGGACTACCTCGGCTAATGAGCAGTTCTTC. This encodes CASSLRTTSANEQFF.

The genes are TRBV7-2 and TRBJ1-1; 11 nucleotides line up with TRBD1. After removal of 5 bases from V and 11 bases from J, the junction contained 4 bases not matched to a gene. This CDR3 is 12 amino acids long. Germline lookup yields CDR1 SGHTA and CDR2 FQGNSA. The CDR3: CASSMDRGLAFF. CDR3 nucleotides: TGTGCCAGCAGCATGGACAGGGGGCTTGCTTTCTTT.

The chain links TRBV7-8 to TRBJ1-1; D is undetermined. Germline V gene lookup returns CDR1 SGHVS and CDR2 FQNEAQ. Between the trimmed V and J ends, which lost 1 base and 5 bases, there was a span of 5 bases. There are 12 residues in the CDR3. DNA of the CDR3: TGTGCCAGCAGCTTAGGCGAGACTGAAGCTTTCTTT. This sequence encodes CASSLGETEAFF.

The J gene is TRBJ2-3, the V gene TRBV6-4, with D possibly matching TRBD1 (7 bases). The germline CDR1 and CDR2 sequences are MRHNA and SNTAGT. This CDR3 contains 15 residues. In DNA form, the CDR3 reads TGTGGGGGGCTCGGGGGACAGATACGCACAGATACGCAGTATTTT. Translated, it gives CGGLGGQIRTDTQYF.

The V and J genes are TRBV12-5 and TRBJ1-3; D is uncertain. V lost 5 bases and J lost 7, with 15 bases in between. The CDR3 contains 14 residues. The germline gives CDR1 LGHNT, CDR2 FRNRAP. The CDR3 loop reads CASGIREPWNTIYF. In DNA form, the CDR3 reads TGTGCTAGTGGTATAAGGGAACCTTGGAACACCATATATTTT. Combining the CDR3 with reference TRBV12-5 and TRBJ1-3 gives the whole variable domain DARVTQTPRHKVTEMGQEVTMRCQPILGHNTVFWYRQTMMQGLELLAYFRNRAPLDDSGMPKDRFSAEMPDATLATLKIQPSEPRDSAVYFCASGIREPWNTIYFGEGSWLTVV.

The chain couples TRBV13 to TRBJ1-2, with D perhaps TRBD1 (6 bases). The germline CDR1 and CDR2 sequences are PRHDT and FYEKMQ (reference sequence). The CDR3 is 13 residues long. The ends were cut back, 5 bases at V and 4 bases at J, with 11 bases in the middle. As DNA, the CDR3 is TGTGCCAGCAGCCGGACAGAGAGCTATGGCTACACCTTC. It translates to CASSRTESYGYTF. Based on the CDR3 plus reference TRBV13 and TRBJ1-2, the full variable domain is AAGVIQSPRHLIKEKRETATLKCYPIPRHDTVYWYQQGPGQDPQFLISFYEKMQSDKGSIPDRFSAQQFSDYHSELNMSSLELGDSALYFCASSRTESYGYTFGSGTRLTVV.